This T cell receptor (beta chain) was obtained from a study of human T cells and chemical hapten exposure. General observations from the study: TCRs whose frequency exceeded 1 in 1000 remained the same following DPC sensitization.

This CDR3 has 13 residues. Trimming cost V 0 bases and J 2 bases, with 6 bases left between them. Germline V lookup: CDR1 DFQATT, CDR2 SNEGSKA (reference sequence). There are a few counts of this clonotype. The antigen remains undetermined. Each CDR3 protein is one row after TCRdb ran MiXCR on the RACE reads. The sample records tens of thousands of distinct CDR3 sequences, 9.5% to 10% being singletons. Noted time point: pre-sensitization, week 0. The sample's treatment: therapeutic diphenylcyclopropenone sensitization with weekly scalp DPC. Blood, whole and unfractionated, served as the source for total RNA extraction. Donation of samples came from alopecia patients who were 18 to 70 years old and suitable for DPC.

The TCR comes from a woman in her thirties with alopecia areata. Some clones in this sample may be carry-over from other donors' samples. The sample was whole blood, taken in connection with sensitization to the hapten diphenylcyclopropenone (DPC). The chain combines TRBV20-1 with TRBJ2-3; D remains ambiguous. This CDR3 is CSARDWYTDTQYF. The DNA of the CDR3 is TGCAGTGCTAGAGATTGGTACACAGATACGCAGTATTTT.